The T cell receptor (beta chain) described here comes from a study of blood T cells in healthy people across ages. This CDR3 is 15 amino acids long. V was clipped by 6 bases and J by 6 bases; unmatched bases: 10. PBMCs, at least 6.5 million per sample, were isolated. Primers used in a second PCR of about 7 to 11 cycles were a sample-barcoded 5' primer and a J-beta primer mix. Every single cDNA molecule received a tag from a template-switch adaptor with 12 random nucleotides. TCRdb fed the 5' RACE reads into MiXCR, producing one record per CDR3 protein. The table lists about a million distinct CDR3 sequences, roughly two fifths of them singletons.

Sequenced material: blood. The chain joins TRBV12-3 or TRBV12-4 to TRBJ1-5; 8 nucleotides agree with TRBD1. This TCR came from a man younger than 30 in good health. CDR3 bases: TGTGCCAGCAGCCTCCGACAGGGGAGGAGTCAGCCCCAGCATTTT. Protein product: CASSLRQGRSQPQHF.